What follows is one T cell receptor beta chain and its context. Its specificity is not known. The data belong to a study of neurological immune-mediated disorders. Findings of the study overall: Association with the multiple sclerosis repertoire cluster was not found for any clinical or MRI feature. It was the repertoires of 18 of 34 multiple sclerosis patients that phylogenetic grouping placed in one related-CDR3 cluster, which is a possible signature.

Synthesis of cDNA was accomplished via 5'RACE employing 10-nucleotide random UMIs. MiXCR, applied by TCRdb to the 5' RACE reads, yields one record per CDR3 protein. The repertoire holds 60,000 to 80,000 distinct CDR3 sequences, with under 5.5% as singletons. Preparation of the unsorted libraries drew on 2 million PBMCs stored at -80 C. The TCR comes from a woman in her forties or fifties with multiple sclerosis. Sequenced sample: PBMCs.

The CDR3 region has the DNA TGTGCCAGCAGTGAAGAGGGGGAGGGCGGCTACACCTTC. Amino acids: CASSEEGEGGYTF. The genes are TRBV2 and TRBJ1-2; D is perhaps TRBD1 (6 bases). Trimming cost V 1 base and J 8 bases, with 11 bases left between them. The CDR3 extends over 13 amino acids. Germline CDR1 and CDR2: SNHLY and FYNNEI.